These T cell receptor beta chains were read from a single sample in a study of human T cells and chemical hapten exposure. TCRdb redid the calling of the RACE reads with MiXCR, one entry per CDR3 protein. The table records about 160,000 distinct CDR3 sequences, 25% to 35% of them present only once. The source was whole blood, collected in connection with sensitization to the hapten diphenylcyclopropenone (DPC). The origin of the receptors is a woman younger than 30 with alopecia areata. Some clones in this sample may be carry-over from other donors' samples. The CDR3 runs from the conserved cysteine through the conserved F or W. The D gene is left open where the match is weak. Rows give clone size only sometimes, using once, few, many, or a class for an expanded clone.

TRBJ2-1 - - TRBV4-3 CASSQAGRGGNEQFF TGCGCCAGCAGCCAAGCAGGCAGGGGGGGCAATGAGCAGTTCTTC
TRBJ2-3 - TRBD2 TRBV7-6 CASSPTSGSTDTQYF TGTGCCAGCAGCCCGACTAGCGGGTCCACAGATACGCAGTATTTT
TRBJ1-1 few - TRBV29-1 CSVSIGTLEAFF TGCAGCGTCTCGATAGGGACGTTGGAAGCTTTCTTT
TRBJ1-1 - - TRBV7-3 CASSSGPNTEAFF TGTGCCAGCAGCTCCGGACCGAACACTGAAGCTTTCTTT
TRBJ2-3 - TRBD2 TRBV30 CACPVGGVTDTQYF TGTGCCTGCCCCGTGGGGGGGGTCACAGATACGCAGTATTTT
TRBJ2-3 few - TRBV28 CASSRETDTQYF TGTGCCAGCTCCCGGGAGACAGATACGCAGTATTTT
TRBJ2-5 - - TRBV7-9 CASSLARKVASQETQYF TGTGCCAGCAGCTTAGCGCGGAAAGTAGCGAGCCAAGAGACCCAGTACTTC
TRBJ2-6 - TRBD2 TRBV29-1 CSVVAGVAGANVLTF TGCAGCGTGGTGGCGGGAGTCGCTGGGGCCAACGTCCTGACTTTC
TRBJ2-7 few - TRBV13 CASSNGRGTYEQYF TGTGCCAGCAGCAATGGTAGGGGGACCTACGAGCAGTACTTC
TRBJ1-5 - TRBD1 TRBV7-2 CASSSTPTGTQPQHF TGTGCCAGCAGCTCCACTCCGACAGGGACTCAGCCCCAGCATTTT
TRBJ2-1 once - TRBV7-2 CASSLAKGGYNEQFF TGTGCCAGCAGCTTAGCTAAGGGGGGATACAATGAGCAGTTCTTC
TRBJ2-1 - - TRBV5-1 CASSPGHPSLSEQFF TGCGCCAGCAGCCCCGGACATCCCTCATTAAGTGAGCAGTTCTTC
TRBJ2-7 few TRBD2 TRBV4-1 CASSQAPAGASYEQYF TGCGCCAGCAGCCAAGCCCCAGCGGGAGCGTCCTACGAGCAGTACTTC
TRBJ1-1 few TRBD1 TRBV20-1 CSASEQGRFDTEAFF TGCAGTGCTAGCGAACAGGGGCGGTTTGACACTGAAGCTTTCTTT
TRBJ1-6 few TRBD1 TRBV2 CASSPRGTGGSPLHF TGTGCCAGCAGCCCCCGAGGGACAGGAGGTTCACCCCTCCACTTT
TRBJ1-6 - - TRBV6-1 CASSEMVRVGSPLHF TGTGCCAGCAGTGAAATGGTCAGGGTAGGCTCACCCCTCCACTTT
TRBJ2-3 - - TRBV7-2 CASSLNRWAGTDTQYF TGTGCCAGCAGCTTAAATCGTTGGGCCGGGACAGATACGCAGTATTTT
TRBJ1-2 few - TRBV7-9 CASSGPRASGYTF TGTGCCAGCAGCGGACCAAGGGCATCTGGCTACACCTTC
TRBJ2-7 few - TRBV2 CASKEGAYEQYF TGTGCCAGCAAAGAGGGTGCCTACGAGCAGTACTTC
TRBJ2-2 - - TRBV21-1 CASSKDRNTGELFF TGTGCCAGCAGCAAAGATCGGAACACCGGGGAGCTGTTTTTT
TRBJ2-1 - TRBD2 TRBV7-2 CASSLSGIGRYEQFF TGTGCCAGCAGCCTGAGCGGGATCGGCCGTTATGAGCAGTTCTTC
TRBJ1-2 - - TRBV2 CAGYREANYGYTF TGTGCCGGATACAGGGAAGCTAACTATGGCTACACCTTC
TRBJ1-6 few - TRBV27 CASSLSPDSPLHF TGTGCCAGCAGTTTATCCCCGGATTCACCCCTCCACTTT
TRBJ2-5 - - TRBV21-1 CASSKVSVGETQYF TGTGCCAGCAGCAAAGTGTCAGTTGGGGAGACCCAGTACTTC
TRBJ2-3 - TRBD2 TRBV7-3 CASSPGGGTDTQYF TGTGCCAGCAGCCCCGGGGGGGGCACAGATACGCAGTATTTT
TRBJ2-7 few - TRBV10-3 CALRDDGREQYF TGTGCCCTACGAGACGACGGGCGCGAGCAGTACTTC
TRBJ1-1 few - TRBV4-3 CASSQSRAVTEAFF TGCGCCAGCAGCCAGAGCAGGGCGGTCACTGAAGCTTTCTTT
TRBJ1-2 many - TRBV5-6 CASRPQMTVLYGYTF TGTGCCAGCAGACCCCAGATGACAGTTCTTTATGGCTACACCTTC
TRBJ2-7 few - TRBV20-1 CSARDRGGTYEQYF TGCAGTGCTAGAGATAGGGGGGGTACCTACGAGCAGTACTTC
TRBJ2-3 - TRBD2 TRBV4-2 CASSQELGRGGTDTQYF TGTGCCAGCAGCCAAGAATTAGGACGGGGGGGCACAGATACGCAGTATTTT
TRBJ1-2 - - TRBV10-2 CASSLGGVGYGYTF TGCGCCAGCAGCTTGGGAGGGGTAGGCTATGGCTACACCTTC
TRBJ1-2 few - TRBV4-2 CASSRPDGLYGYTF TGTGCCAGCAGCCGGCCGGACGGACTCTATGGCTACACCTTC
TRBJ2-3 - TRBD2 TRBV7-2 CASSRSGTTDTQYF TGTGCCAGCAGCCGTAGCGGGACCACAGATACGCAGTATTTT
TRBJ2-7 - TRBD2 TRBV6-2/TRBV6-3 CASSFSGRYFSEQYF TGTGCCAGCAGTTTTAGCGGGAGGTACTTTTCGGAGCAGTACTTC
TRBJ2-6 - - TRBV2 CASRSRDRETGANVLTF TGTGCCAGCAGGTCCAGGGACCGGGAAACTGGGGCCAACGTCCTGACTTTC
TRBJ1-5 many TRBD1 TRBV6-6 CASSGDRGPFSNQPQHF TGTGCCAGCAGCGGGGACAGGGGCCCCTTTAGCAATCAGCCCCAGCATTTT
TRBJ2-7 - TRBD2 TRBV4-3 CASSQASGNTEQYF TGCGCCAGCAGCCAAGCCAGCGGGAACACCGAGCAGTACTTC